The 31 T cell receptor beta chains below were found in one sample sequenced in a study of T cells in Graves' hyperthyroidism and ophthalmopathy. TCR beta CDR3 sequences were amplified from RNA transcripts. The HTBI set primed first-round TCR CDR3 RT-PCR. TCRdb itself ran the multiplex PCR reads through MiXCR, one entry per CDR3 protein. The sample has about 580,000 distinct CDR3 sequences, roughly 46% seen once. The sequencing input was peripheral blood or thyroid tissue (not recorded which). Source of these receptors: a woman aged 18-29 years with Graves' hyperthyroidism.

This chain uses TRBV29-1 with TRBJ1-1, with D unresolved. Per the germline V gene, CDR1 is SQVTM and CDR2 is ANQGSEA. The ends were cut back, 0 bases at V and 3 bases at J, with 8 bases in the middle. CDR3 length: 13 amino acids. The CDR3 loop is CSVEEEGHTEAFF. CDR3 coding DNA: TGCAGCGTTGAAGAAGAGGGCCACACTGAAGCTTTCTTT. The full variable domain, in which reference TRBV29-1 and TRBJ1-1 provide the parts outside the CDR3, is SAVISQKPSRDICQRGTSLTIQCQVDSQVTMMFWYRQQPGQSLTLIATANQGSEATYESGFVIDKFPISRPNLTFSTLTVSNMSPEDSSIYLCSVEEEGHTEAFFGQGTRLTVV.

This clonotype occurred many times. The CDR3 bases are TGCGCCAGCAGCCAATATGACAGGGCTAACTATGGCTACACCTTC. It codes for CASSQYDRANYGYTF. The chain carries TRBV4-1 and TRBJ1-2, with TRBD1 matching over 7 bases. The CDR3 length is 15 residues. Trimming at V came to 2 bases and at J to 0 bases, leaving 3 bases not matched to a gene. CDR1 is MGHRA, CDR2 YSYEKL, per germline.

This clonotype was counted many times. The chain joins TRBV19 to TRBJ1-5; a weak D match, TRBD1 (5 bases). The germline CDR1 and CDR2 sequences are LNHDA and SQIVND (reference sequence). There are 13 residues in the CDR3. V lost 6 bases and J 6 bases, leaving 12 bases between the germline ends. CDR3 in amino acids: CASRPQGPQPQHF. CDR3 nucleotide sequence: TGTGCCAGTAGACCTCAGGGTCCTCAGCCCCAGCATTTT.

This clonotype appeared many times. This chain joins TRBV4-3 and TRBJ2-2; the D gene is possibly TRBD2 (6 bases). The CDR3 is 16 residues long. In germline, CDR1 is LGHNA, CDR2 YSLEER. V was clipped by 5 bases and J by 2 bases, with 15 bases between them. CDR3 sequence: CASSSGVRGNTGELFF. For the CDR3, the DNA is TGCGCCAGCAGCTCTGGGGTGCGGGGCAACACCGGGGAGCTGTTTTTT.

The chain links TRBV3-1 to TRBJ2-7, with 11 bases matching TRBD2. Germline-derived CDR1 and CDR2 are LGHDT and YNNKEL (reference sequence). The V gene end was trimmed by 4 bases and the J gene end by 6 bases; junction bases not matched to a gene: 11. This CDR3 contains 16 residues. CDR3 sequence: CASSLRGASGRSEQYF. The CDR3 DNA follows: TGTGCCAGCAGCCTCCGCGGGGCTAGCGGGAGGAGCGAGCAGTACTTC.

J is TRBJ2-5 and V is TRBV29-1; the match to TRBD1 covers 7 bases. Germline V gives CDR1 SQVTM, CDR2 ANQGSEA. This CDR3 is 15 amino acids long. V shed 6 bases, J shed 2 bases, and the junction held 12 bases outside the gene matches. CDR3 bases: TGCAGCGTAGAGGTCGGGACAGAGCTACAAGAGACCCAGTACTTC. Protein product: CSVEVGTELQETQYF.

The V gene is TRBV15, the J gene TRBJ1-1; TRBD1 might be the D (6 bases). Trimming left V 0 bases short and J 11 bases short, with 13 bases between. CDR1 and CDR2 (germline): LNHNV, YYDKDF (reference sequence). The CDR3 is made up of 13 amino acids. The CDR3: CATSREPGQWAFF. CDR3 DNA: TGTGCCACCAGCAGAGAGCCTGGACAGTGGGCTTTCTTT.

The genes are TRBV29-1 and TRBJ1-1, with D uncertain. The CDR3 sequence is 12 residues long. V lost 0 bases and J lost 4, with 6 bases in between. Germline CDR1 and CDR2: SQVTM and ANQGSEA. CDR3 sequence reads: CSVEDRGTEAFF. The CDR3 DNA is TGCAGCGTTGAAGATCGGGGCACTGAAGCTTTCTTT.

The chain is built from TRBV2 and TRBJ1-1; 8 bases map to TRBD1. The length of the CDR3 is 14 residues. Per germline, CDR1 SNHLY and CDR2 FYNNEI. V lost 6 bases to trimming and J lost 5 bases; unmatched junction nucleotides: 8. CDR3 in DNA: TGTGCCAGCAGGAAGACAGGGGAATCAACTGAAGCTTTCTTT. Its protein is CASRKTGESTEAFF.

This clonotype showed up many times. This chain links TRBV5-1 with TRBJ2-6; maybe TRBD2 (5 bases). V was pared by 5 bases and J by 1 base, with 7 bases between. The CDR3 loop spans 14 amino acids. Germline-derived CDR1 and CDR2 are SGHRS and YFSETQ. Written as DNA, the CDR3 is TGCGCCAGCAGGCGGGCATCTGGGGCCAACGTCCTGACTTTC. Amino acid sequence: CASRRASGANVLTF.

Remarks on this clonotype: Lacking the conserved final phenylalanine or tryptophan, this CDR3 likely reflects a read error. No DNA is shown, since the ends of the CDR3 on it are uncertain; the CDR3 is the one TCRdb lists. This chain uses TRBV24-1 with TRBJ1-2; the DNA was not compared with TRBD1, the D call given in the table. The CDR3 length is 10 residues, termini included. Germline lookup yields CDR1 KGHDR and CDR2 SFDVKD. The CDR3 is CATSESPGTG.

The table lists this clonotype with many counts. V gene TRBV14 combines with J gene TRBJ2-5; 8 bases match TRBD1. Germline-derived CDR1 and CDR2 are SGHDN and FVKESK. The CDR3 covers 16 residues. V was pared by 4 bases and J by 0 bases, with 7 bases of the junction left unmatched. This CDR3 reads CASSLTRTGNQETQYF. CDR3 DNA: TGTGCCAGCAGCCTGACACGGACAGGGAACCAAGAGACCCAGTACTTC.

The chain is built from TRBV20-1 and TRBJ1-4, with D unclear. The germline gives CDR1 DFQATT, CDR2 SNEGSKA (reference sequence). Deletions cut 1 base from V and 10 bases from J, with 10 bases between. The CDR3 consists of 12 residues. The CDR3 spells CSARGTDGKLFF. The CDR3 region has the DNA TGCAGTGCTAGAGGCACAGATGGAAAACTGTTTTTT.

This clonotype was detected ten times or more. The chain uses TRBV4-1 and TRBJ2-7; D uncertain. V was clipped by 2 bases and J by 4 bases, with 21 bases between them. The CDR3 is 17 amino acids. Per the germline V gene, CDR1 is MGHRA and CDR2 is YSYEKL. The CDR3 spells CASSQNSLLGKGYEQYF. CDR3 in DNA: TGCGCCAGCAGCCAAAACTCCCTGCTTGGCAAGGGATACGAGCAGTACTTC.

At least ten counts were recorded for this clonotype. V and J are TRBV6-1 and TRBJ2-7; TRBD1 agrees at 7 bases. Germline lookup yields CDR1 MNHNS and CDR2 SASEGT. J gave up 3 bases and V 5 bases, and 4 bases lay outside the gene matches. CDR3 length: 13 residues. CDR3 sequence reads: CASSNRDSYEQYF. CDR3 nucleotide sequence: TGTGCCAGCAGTAACCGGGACAGCTACGAGCAGTACTTC.

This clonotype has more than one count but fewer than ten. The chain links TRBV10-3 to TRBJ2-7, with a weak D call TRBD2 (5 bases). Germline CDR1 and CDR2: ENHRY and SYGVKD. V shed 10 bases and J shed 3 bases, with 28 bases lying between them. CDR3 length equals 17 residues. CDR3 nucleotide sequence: TGTGCCAGCAGCCGTCAAGGACCCGGGGAGTATAACTACGAGCAGTACTTC. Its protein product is CASSRQGPGEYNYEQYF.

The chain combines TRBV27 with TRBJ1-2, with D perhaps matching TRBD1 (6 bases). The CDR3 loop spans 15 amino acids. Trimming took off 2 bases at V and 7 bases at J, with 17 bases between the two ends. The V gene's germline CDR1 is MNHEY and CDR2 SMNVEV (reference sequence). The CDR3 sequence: CASSLHRQASGGYTF. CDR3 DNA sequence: TGTGCCAGCAGTTTACATAGACAGGCCTCGGGTGGCTACACCTTC.

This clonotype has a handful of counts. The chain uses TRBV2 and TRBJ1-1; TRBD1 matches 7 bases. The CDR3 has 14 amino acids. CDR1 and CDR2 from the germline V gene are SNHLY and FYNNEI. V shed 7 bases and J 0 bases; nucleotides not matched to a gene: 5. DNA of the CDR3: TGTGCCAGCACCAAAGGACAGGTGAACACTGAAGCTTTCTTT. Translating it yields CASTKGQVNTEAFF.

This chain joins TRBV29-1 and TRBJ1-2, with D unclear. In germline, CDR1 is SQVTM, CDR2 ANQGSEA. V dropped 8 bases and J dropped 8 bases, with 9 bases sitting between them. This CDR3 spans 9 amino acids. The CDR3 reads CSRGLGYTF. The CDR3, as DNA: TGCAGCAGAGGGCTAGGCTACACCTTC.

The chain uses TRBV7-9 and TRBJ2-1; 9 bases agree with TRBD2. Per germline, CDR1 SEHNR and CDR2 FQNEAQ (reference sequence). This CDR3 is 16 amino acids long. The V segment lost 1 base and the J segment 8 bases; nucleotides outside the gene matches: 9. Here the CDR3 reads CASSLVRLAVYDEQFF. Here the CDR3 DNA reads TGTGCCAGCAGCTTAGTGCGACTAGCGGTATACGATGAGCAGTTCTTC. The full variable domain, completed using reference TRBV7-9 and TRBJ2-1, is DTGVSQNPRHKITKRGQNVTFRCDPISEHNRLYWYRQTLGQGPEFLTYFQNEAQLEKSRLLSDRFSAERPKGSFSTLEIQRTEQGDSAMYLCASSLVRLAVYDEQFFGPGTRLTVL.

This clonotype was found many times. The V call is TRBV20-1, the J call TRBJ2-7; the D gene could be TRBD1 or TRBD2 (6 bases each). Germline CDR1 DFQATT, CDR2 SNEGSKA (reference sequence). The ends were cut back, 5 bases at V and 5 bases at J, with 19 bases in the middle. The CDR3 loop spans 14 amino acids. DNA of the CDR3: TGCAGTGCTCCGGGGGCGCGATTAGAAAACGAGCAGTACTTC. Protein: CSAPGARLENEQYF.

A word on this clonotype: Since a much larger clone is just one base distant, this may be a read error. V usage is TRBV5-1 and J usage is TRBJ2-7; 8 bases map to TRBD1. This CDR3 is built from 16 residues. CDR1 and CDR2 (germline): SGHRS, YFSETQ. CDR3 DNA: TGCGTCAGCAGCTTGGCAGGGACAGGACCCACCTACGAGCAGTACTTC. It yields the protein CVSSLAGTGPTYEQYF. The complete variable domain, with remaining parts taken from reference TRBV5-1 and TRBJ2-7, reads KAGVTQTPRYLIKTRGQQVTLSCSPISGHRSVSWYQQTPGQGLQFLFEYFSETQRNKGNFPGRFSGRQFSNSRSEMNVSTLELGDSALYLCVSSLAGTGPTYEQYFGPGTRLTVT.

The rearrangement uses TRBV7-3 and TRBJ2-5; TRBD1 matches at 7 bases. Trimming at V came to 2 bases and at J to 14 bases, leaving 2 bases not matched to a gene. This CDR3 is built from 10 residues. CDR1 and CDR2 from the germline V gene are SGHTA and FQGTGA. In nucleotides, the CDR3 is TGTGCCAGCAGCTTATCAGGGGGATACTTC. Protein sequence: CASSLSGGYF.

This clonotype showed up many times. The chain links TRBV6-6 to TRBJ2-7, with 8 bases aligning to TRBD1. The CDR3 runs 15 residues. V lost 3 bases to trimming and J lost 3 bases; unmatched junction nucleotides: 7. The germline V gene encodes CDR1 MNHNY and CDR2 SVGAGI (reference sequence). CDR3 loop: CASSYLTGGGYEQYF. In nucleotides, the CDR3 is TGTGCCAGCAGTTATCTTACAGGGGGAGGCTACGAGCAGTACTTC.

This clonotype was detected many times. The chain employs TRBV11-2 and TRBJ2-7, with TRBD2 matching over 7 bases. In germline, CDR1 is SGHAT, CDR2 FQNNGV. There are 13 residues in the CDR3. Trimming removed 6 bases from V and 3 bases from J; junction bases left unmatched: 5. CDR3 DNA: TGTGCCAGCAGTGATAGCGGGCTCTACGAGCAGTACTTC. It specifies CASSDSGLYEQYF.

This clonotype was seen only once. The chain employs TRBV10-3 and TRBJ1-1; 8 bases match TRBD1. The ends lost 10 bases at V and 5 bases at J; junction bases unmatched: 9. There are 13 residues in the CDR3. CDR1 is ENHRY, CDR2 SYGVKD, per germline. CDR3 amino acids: CATRTGRDTEAFF. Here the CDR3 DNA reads TGTGCCACCCGGACAGGGAGAGATACTGAAGCTTTCTTT.

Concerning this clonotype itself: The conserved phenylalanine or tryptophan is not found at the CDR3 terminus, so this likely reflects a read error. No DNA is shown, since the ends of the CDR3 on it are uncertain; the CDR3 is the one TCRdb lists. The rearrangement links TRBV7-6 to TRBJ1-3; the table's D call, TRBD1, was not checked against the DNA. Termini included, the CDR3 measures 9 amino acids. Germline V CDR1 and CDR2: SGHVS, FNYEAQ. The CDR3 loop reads CASSRGRGT.

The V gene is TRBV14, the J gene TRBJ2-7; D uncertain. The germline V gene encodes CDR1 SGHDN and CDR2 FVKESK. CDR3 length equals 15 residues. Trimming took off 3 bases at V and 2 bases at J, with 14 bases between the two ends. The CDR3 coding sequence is TGTGCCAGCAGCCAGGCTCACTTGGCCCCCTACGAGCAGTACTTC. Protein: CASSQAHLAPYEQYF.

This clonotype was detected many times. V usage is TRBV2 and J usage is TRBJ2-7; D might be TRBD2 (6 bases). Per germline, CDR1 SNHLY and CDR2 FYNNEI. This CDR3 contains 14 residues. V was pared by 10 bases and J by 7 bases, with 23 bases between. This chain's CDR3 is CATLPGLTVKEQYF. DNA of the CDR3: TGTGCCACTCTTCCGGGACTGACGGTTAAAGAGCAGTACTTC.

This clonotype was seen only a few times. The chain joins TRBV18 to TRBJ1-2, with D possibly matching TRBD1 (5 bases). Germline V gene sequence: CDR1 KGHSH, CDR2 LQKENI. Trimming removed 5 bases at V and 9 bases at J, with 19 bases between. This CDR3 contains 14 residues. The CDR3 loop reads CASSEGTVPWSYTF. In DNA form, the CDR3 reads TGTGCCAGCTCAGAAGGGACGGTCCCCTGGAGCTACACCTTC.

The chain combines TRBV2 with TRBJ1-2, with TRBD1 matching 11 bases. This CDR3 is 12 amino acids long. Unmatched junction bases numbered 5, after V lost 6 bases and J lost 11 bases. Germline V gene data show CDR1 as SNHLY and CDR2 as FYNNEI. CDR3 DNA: TGTGCCAGCAGAGGGACAGGGGGACGTTACACCTTC. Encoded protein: CASRGTGGRYTF.